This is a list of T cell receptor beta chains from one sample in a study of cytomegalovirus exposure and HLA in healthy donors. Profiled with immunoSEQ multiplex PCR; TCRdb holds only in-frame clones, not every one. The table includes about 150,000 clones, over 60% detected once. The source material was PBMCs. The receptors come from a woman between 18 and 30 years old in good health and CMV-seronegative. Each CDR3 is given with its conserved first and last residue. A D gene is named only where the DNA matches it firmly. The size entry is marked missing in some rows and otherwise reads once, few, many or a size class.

CASSFSSNLNYGYTF TGTGCCAGCAGCTTTTCGTCCAACTTAAACTATGGCTACACCTTC TRBV7-9 NA TRBJ1-2 NA
CASSLGVGEVQETQYF TGTGCCAGCAGCTTAGGGGTGGGAGAAGTCCAAGAGACCCAGTACTTC TRBV11-3 NA TRBJ2-5 NA
CASSTSGGAAASYNEQFF TGTGCCAGCAGCACTAGCGGGGGGGCCGCCGCTTCCTACAATGAGCAGTTCTTC TRBV9 TRBD2 TRBJ2-1 few
CASSGPGGGRQYF TGTGCCAGCAGTGGCCCAGGGGGCGGCCGTCAGTACTTC TRBV2 TRBD1 TRBJ2-4 few
CASATGVNTGELFF TGTGCCAGCGCTACAGGGGTTAACACCGGGGAGCTGTTTTTT TRBV6-1 TRBD1 TRBJ2-2 NA
CASSLRGPIYGYTF TGTGCCAGCAGCTTAAGGGGGCCTATCTATGGCTACACCTTC TRBV7-9 TRBD1 TRBJ1-2 NA
CASSWAYNQPQHF TGTGCCAGTAGTTGGGCCTATAATCAGCCCCAGCATTTT TRBV19 NA TRBJ1-5 NA
CASSGGPNQPQHF TGTGCCAGCAGTGGCGGGCCGAATCAGCCCCAGCATTTT TRBV2 NA TRBJ1-5 NA
CASSLFGGANVGEQFF TGTGCCAGCAGCTTATTCGGAGGGGCCAATGTGGGTGAGCAGTTCTTC TRBV7-3 NA TRBJ2-1 NA
CASSLLAEAARKQFF TGCGCCAGCAGTCTTCTAGCGGAGGCCGCTAGGAAGCAGTTCTTC TRBV5-1 TRBD2 TRBJ2-1 NA
CASGQENTEAFF TGTGCCAGCGGACAGGAGAACACTGAAGCTTTCTTT TRBV2 TRBD1 TRBJ1-1 few
CASSFGTGYTEAFF TGTGCCAGCAGCTTCGGGACAGGGTACACTGAAGCTTTCTTT TRBV7-2 TRBD1 TRBJ1-1 few
CASSLPVTDTQYF TGTGCCAGCAGCTTGCCAGTCACAGATACGCAGTATTTT TRBV7-9 NA TRBJ2-3 NA
CASSQGQQGFNYGYTF TGTGCCAGCTCACAGGGGCAACAGGGGTTTAACTATGGCTACACCTTC TRBV18 TRBD1 TRBJ1-2 NA
CASSPINGQRVSEDNSPLHF TGTGCCAGCAGCCCGATTAATGGTCAGCGGGTTTCTGAGGATAATTCACCCCTCCACTTT TRBV13 NA TRBJ1-6 once
CASSHRGRIQETQYF TGTGCCAGCAGTCACAGGGGGCGCATCCAAGAGACCCAGTACTTC TRBV6-5 TRBD1 TRBJ2-5 NA
CASSPGSYNEQFF TGTGCCAGCAGTCCCGGGTCTTACAATGAGCAGTTCTTC TRBV28 NA TRBJ2-1 NA
CASSIGQPLGETQYF TGTGCCAGTAGTATAGGTCAGCCCCTGGGCGAGACCCAGTACTTC TRBV19 NA TRBJ2-5 NA
CASPSTSGGINEQFF TGTGCCAGCCCTAGTACCAGCGGGGGCATCAATGAGCAGTTCTTC TRBV6-1 TRBD2 TRBJ2-1 NA
CASSSWQGHGELFF TGTGCCAGCAGCTCGTGGCAGGGTCACGGGGAGCTGTTTTTT TRBV7-2 NA TRBJ2-2 NA
CSVVTSLANYGYTF TGCAGCGTTGTAACCTCGTTAGCTAACTATGGCTACACCTTC TRBV29-1 NA TRBJ1-2 NA
CAITPLTRGGTYNEQFF TGTGCCATCACCCCCTTGACTAGGGGGGGGACCTACAATGAGCAGTTCTTC TRBV10-3 NA TRBJ2-1 NA
CASSLGRGTATNYGYTF TGTGCCAGCAGCTTAGGCCGCGGGACAGCCACTAACTATGGCTACACCTTC TRBV7-9 TRBD1 TRBJ1-2 few
CASSLALPTGELFF TGTGCCAGCAGCCTTGCTCTACCTACCGGGGAGCTGTTTTTT TRBV9 NA TRBJ2-2 NA
CASDRNNYGYTF TGTGCCAGTGACAGGAATAACTATGGCTACACCTTC TRBV2 NA TRBJ1-2 NA
CAISGGGAGLDSNQPQHF TGTGCCATCAGTGGAGGGGGGGCCGGTCTGGATAGCAATCAGCCCCAGCATTTT TRBV10-3 NA TRBJ1-5 NA
CASSPRRQETQYF TGTGCCAGTAGTCCCCGCAGGCAAGAGACCCAGTACTTC TRBV19 NA TRBJ2-5 medium-sized
CASRGTALEKLFF TGTGCCAGCAGAGGGACAGCTTTAGAAAAACTGTTTTTT TRBV7-9 TRBD1 TRBJ1-4 NA
CASSTGLSGNTIYF TGTGCCAGCAGTACAGGGTTGTCTGGAAACACCATATATTTT TRBV2 NA TRBJ1-3 NA
CASSLELYQETQYF TGTGCCAGCAGCTTGGAGCTGTACCAAGAGACCCAGTACTTC TRBV5-4 NA TRBJ2-5 NA
CASGPEHRGQVSRYGYTF TGTGCTAGTGGCCCGGAACACAGGGGGCAGGTGTCTAGGTATGGCTACACCTTC TRBV12-5 TRBD1 TRBJ1-2 NA
CASSPEHLQDPRGNTIYF TGCGCCAGCAGCCCTGAACATCTACAGGACCCGAGGGGAAACACCATATATTTT TRBV4-3 NA TRBJ1-3 few
CASSLWSLAGGKIMNEQFF TGTGCCAGCAGCTTGTGGTCTCTAGCGGGGGGTAAAATTATGAATGAGCAGTTCTTC TRBV5-6 TRBD2 TRBJ2-1 NA
CASSSLAGGLSDTQYF TGTGCCAGCAGCTCTCTAGCGGGAGGGCTCTCAGATACGCAGTATTTT TRBV7-8 TRBD2 TRBJ2-3 few
CASSPTGTGSPLHF TGCGCCAGCAGCCCCACCGGGACAGGGTCACCCCTCCACTTT TRBV5-1 TRBD1 TRBJ1-6 NA
CASSKDRGNYGYTF TGTGCCAGCAGCAAGGACAGGGGGAACTATGGCTACACCTTC TRBV21-1 NA TRBJ1-2 NA
CASSMSGLAGGSKNIQYF TGTGCCAGTAGTATGAGTGGGCTAGCGGGAGGGTCCAAAAACATTCAGTACTTC TRBV19 TRBD2 TRBJ2-4 NA
CASSSRQGVDQPQHF TGTGCCAGCAGCTCTCGACAGGGCGTCGATCAGCCCCAGCATTTT TRBV7-9 TRBD1 TRBJ1-5 NA
CASSSRQRSPLHF TGTGCCAGCAGCAGCAGGCAGCGGTCACCCCTCCACTTT TRBV6-5 NA TRBJ1-6 once
CASNQGQWNEQFF TGTGCCAGCAACCAAGGACAGTGGAATGAGCAGTTCTTC TRBV7-2 NA TRBJ2-1 NA